A single sample is the source of the 27 T cell receptor beta chains below, sequenced in a study of patients and donors after allogeneic stem cell transplantation. MiXCR, run by TCRdb on the RT-PCR reads, gives a single entry per CDR3 protein. This table holds 200,000 to 250,000 distinct CDR3 sequences, approximately 14% found once. The sequencing sample was made of blood, either unsorted or a sorted T cell fraction (not recorded which). Receptor source: a human donor who was either an allogeneic HSCT recipient or a stem cell or donor lymphocyte infusion donor (not recorded which). It is not recorded whose cells these are; they may come from a transplant donor.

This clonotype was seen a few times. J is TRBJ2-1 and V is TRBV2, with a weak D call TRBD2 (5 bases). Germline V lookup: CDR1 SNHLY, CDR2 FYNNEI. This CDR3 has 16 residues. The V end was cut by 6 bases, the J end by 2 bases, with 17 bases between. The CDR3 spells CASSAYPSSAYNEQFF. The CDR3 region has the DNA TGTGCCAGCAGCGCGTACCCGAGTAGCGCCTACAATGAGCAGTTCTTC.

The table lists this clonotype with a few counts. The CDR3: CASSLKKSGKTYLNTEAFF. CDR3 DNA sequence: TGTGCCAGCAGTTTAAAGAAATCAGGGAAAACTTACCTGAACACTGAAGCTTTCTTT. J is TRBJ1-1 and V is TRBV12-3 or TRBV12-4; D perhaps matches TRBD1 (5 bases). The germline V and J ends were trimmed by 2 bases and 0 bases, with 22 bases remaining between them. The CDR3 is made up of 19 amino acids.

The V gene is TRBV20-1, the J gene TRBJ1-4; the D is unclear. Trimming took 4 bases from V and 10 from J, leaving 13 bases between them. There are 12 residues in the CDR3. The germline CDR1 and CDR2 sequences are DFQATT and SNEGSKA (reference sequence). CDR3 nucleotide sequence: TGCAGTGCTAAGTTGGCGGTCGGAAAACTGTTTTTT. This codes for CSAKLAVGKLFF.

Written as DNA, the CDR3 is TGTGCCAGCAGCGTAGGAGGCGGACAACCCCTCCACTTT. This translates into CASSVGGGQPLHF. The genes are TRBV9 and TRBJ1-6; tentatively, D is TRBD1 (5 bases). The CDR3 spans 13 residues. Germline assignment: CDR1 SGDLS and CDR2 YYNGEE. Trimming took 0 bases from V and 12 from J, leaving 10 bases between them.

This clonotype was counted at least ten times. This chain connects TRBV6-1 to TRBJ1-1; no clear D gene. Trimming removed 3 bases from V and 1 base from J, with 0 bases in between. The germline V gene encodes CDR1 MNHNS and CDR2 SASEGT. The CDR3 extends over 11 amino acids. The CDR3 loop is CASSENTEAFF. CDR3 bases: TGTGCCAGCAGTGAGAACACTGAAGCTTTCTTT.

A few counts support this clonotype. V is TRBV4-2 and J is TRBJ2-3; a weak D match, TRBD2 (5 bases). V was shortened by 0 bases and J by 9 bases, with 22 bases between the two germline ends. Germline V gives CDR1 LGHNA, CDR2 YNFKEQ. The CDR3 has 17 amino acids. The CDR3 spells CASSQDGLAQSLITQYF. CDR3 DNA sequence: TGTGCCAGCAGCCAAGATGGTCTAGCCCAATCCCTCATCACGCAGTATTTT.

There are a few counts of this clonotype. This sequence joins TRBV18 and TRBJ2-5; 11 positions agree with TRBD2. This CDR3 is built from 17 residues. Germline lookup yields CDR1 KGHSH and CDR2 LQKENI. With 1 base clipped from V and 2 bases from J, the junction kept 6 bases outside the gene matches. CDR3 region: CASSPRPSGRNQETQYF. CDR3 bases: TGTGCCAGCTCACCACGGCCTAGCGGGAGGAATCAAGAGACCCAGTACTTC.

The chain links TRBV12-3 or TRBV12-4 to TRBJ2-3; 12 positions agree with TRBD2. There are 15 residues in the CDR3. V shed 6 bases, J shed 7 bases, and the junction held 8 bases outside the gene matches. The CDR3 loop reads CASSQLAGGGNTQYF. DNA for the CDR3: TGTGCCAGCAGCCAGCTAGCGGGAGGGGGCAATACGCAGTATTTT.

Here the CDR3 reads CASSQGQGPGGYTF. Here the CDR3 DNA reads TGTGCCAGCAGCCAAGGACAGGGTCCTGGGGGCTACACCTTC. J is TRBJ1-2 and V is TRBV3-1; 7 nucleotides match TRBD1. Looked up from germline, CDR1 is LGHDT and CDR2 is YNNKEL (reference sequence). The CDR3 covers 14 residues. Losses at the gene ends were 1 base for V and 8 bases for J; bases not matched to a gene: 7.

This clonotype was detected ten times or more. The genes are TRBV25-1 and TRBJ1-6; tentatively, D is TRBD1 (5 bases). The CDR3 is 15 amino acids. Trimming removed 3 bases at V and 5 bases at J, with 11 bases between. In germline, CDR1 is MGHDK, CDR2 SYGVNS. CDR3 in amino acids: CASSEGRSNNSPLHF. CDR3 nucleotides: TGTGCCAGCAGTGAGGGACGGTCCAATAATTCACCCCTCCACTTT.

The chain combines TRBV5-4 with TRBJ2-1; maybe TRBD2 (5 bases). Looked up from germline, CDR1 is SGHNT and CDR2 is YYREEE (reference sequence). The CDR3 consists of 12 residues. Trimming shortened V by 4 bases and J by 8 bases, and 10 bases separated the two germline ends. Here the CDR3 reads CASSPTGYEQFF. CDR3 nucleotide sequence: TGTGCCAGCAGCCCGACGGGATATGAGCAGTTCTTC.

This clonotype has just a few counts. V and J are TRBV27 and TRBJ2-3; D is unresolved. Trimming removed 5 bases from V and 2 bases from J, with 14 bases in between. CDR1 and CDR2 (germline): MNHEY, SMNVEV (reference sequence). The CDR3 totals 15 residues. The CDR3 nucleotides are TGTGCCAGCAGTCCATGGACGGCGACCACAGATACGCAGTATTTT. Translation gives CASSPWTATTDTQYF.

This chain links TRBV7-9 with TRBJ1-6; 9 bases are a match to TRBD1. Germline V gene data show CDR1 as SEHNR and CDR2 as FQNEAQ (reference sequence). Losses at the gene ends were 5 bases for V and 4 bases for J; bases not matched to a gene: 6. The CDR3 is 16 amino acids. The CDR3 spells CASSRIGTGYNSPLHF. CDR3 nucleotides: TGTGCCAGCAGCCGAATAGGGACAGGGTATAATTCACCCCTCCACTTT.

This clonotype was detected a few times. The rearrangement uses TRBV18 and TRBJ1-2; maybe TRBD1 (5 bases). The germline CDR1 and CDR2 sequences are KGHSH and LQKENI. The CDR3 has 13 residues. The germline V and J ends were trimmed by 3 bases and 6 bases, with 11 bases remaining between them. This CDR3 is CASSPWGGHGYTF. As DNA, the CDR3 is TGTGCCAGCTCACCTTGGGGCGGCCATGGCTACACCTTC.

This clonotype came up a few times. The V and J genes are TRBV7-2 and TRBJ2-5; 9 bases are shared with TRBD2. Trimming removed 4 bases from V and 2 bases from J; junction bases left unmatched: 5. This CDR3 contains 15 residues. Germline assignment: CDR1 SGHTA and CDR2 FQGNSA. The chain's CDR3 is CASSSDAGGQETQYF. The CDR3 region has the DNA TGTGCCAGCAGCTCTGATGCGGGGGGGCAAGAGACCCAGTACTTC.

This clonotype was detected only a few times. This chain joins TRBV9 and TRBJ1-2; tentatively, D is TRBD1 (6 bases). Trimming shortened V by 0 bases and J by 6 bases, and 12 bases separated the two germline ends. CDR1 and CDR2 (germline): SGDLS, YYNGEE. This CDR3 has 14 amino acids. The CDR3 DNA reads TGTGCCAGCAGCGTAGCTACGACAGGCCATGGCTACACCTTC. This codes for CASSVATTGHGYTF.

The chain employs TRBV12-3 or TRBV12-4 and TRBJ1-5, with 9 bases that match TRBD1. V gave up 6 bases and J gave up 7 bases; unmatched junction bases: 10. The CDR3 length is 15 residues. DNA for the CDR3: TGTGCCAGCAGCACCGGGACAGGGCAGGGCCAGCCCCAGCATTTT. Amino acid sequence: CASSTGTGQGQPQHF.

In this sample, this clonotype turned up a few times. This rearrangement joins TRBV5-1 to TRBJ2-7; 13 bases map to TRBD2. CDR1 and CDR2 (germline): SGHRS, YFSETQ. Unmatched junction bases numbered 9, after V lost 5 bases and J lost 7 bases. The CDR3 consists of 15 residues. CDR3 nucleotides: TGCGCCAGCAGATACGGGACTAGCGGGACAGGAGAGCAGTACTTC. Amino acids: CASRYGTSGTGEQYF.

This clonotype has ten or more counts. V usage is TRBV7-9 and J usage is TRBJ1-4; tentatively, D is TRBD1 (5 bases). Looked up from germline, CDR1 is SEHNR and CDR2 is FQNEAQ (reference sequence). V was trimmed by 5 bases and J by 3 bases, leaving 10 bases between them. CDR3 length: 14 amino acids. The CDR3 is CASSARAANEKLFF. The CDR3 region has the DNA TGTGCCAGCAGCGCCAGGGCAGCTAATGAAAAACTGTTTTTT.

This clonotype showed up many times. The V call is TRBV5-1, the J call TRBJ2-1; no clear D. Looked up from germline, CDR1 is SGHRS and CDR2 is YFSETQ. The CDR3 sequence is 13 residues long. V lost 0 bases and J lost 7, with 8 bases in between. The CDR3 protein is CASSLGLLNEQFF. The DNA of the CDR3 is TGCGCCAGCAGCTTGGGACTGCTTAATGAGCAGTTCTTC.

In its sample, this clonotype was seen many times. The V gene is TRBV12-3 or TRBV12-4, the J gene TRBJ1-5; D is perhaps TRBD1 (5 bases). CDR3 length: 16 residues. V was clipped by 6 bases and J by 4 bases, with 19 bases between them. CDR3 amino acids: CASSPNFRGTNQPQHF. CDR3 coding DNA: TGTGCCAGCAGCCCTAATTTCCGGGGCACGAATCAGCCCCAGCATTTT.

This clonotype came up many times. The rearrangement joins TRBV20-1 to TRBJ1-1; TRBD1 aligns across 8 bases. The CDR3 is 12 residues long. V lost 6 bases, J lost 7 bases, and 7 bases stayed unmatched. CDR1 and CDR2 from the germline V gene are DFQATT and SNEGSKA (reference sequence). The DNA of the CDR3 is TGCAGTGCAAGGACAGGGCGGAGTGAAGCTTTCTTT. Its protein is CSARTGRSEAFF.

This clonotype has a handful of counts. V is TRBV6-6 and J is TRBJ1-2, with 8 bases that match TRBD1. This CDR3 has 12 amino acids. V was clipped by 7 bases and J by 7 bases; unmatched bases: 5. The germline V gene has CDR1 MNHNY and CDR2 SVGAGI (reference sequence). For the CDR3, the DNA is TGTGCCAGCAACCCGACAGGGGCTGGCTACACCTTC. Translated, it gives CASNPTGAGYTF.

This clonotype has a handful of counts. CDR3 region: CASSSEGSGANVLTF. The CDR3 DNA sequence: TGTGCCAGCAGTTCTGAGGGCTCTGGGGCCAACGTCCTGACTTTC. The chain has TRBV12-3 or TRBV12-4 and TRBJ2-6, with a possible D match to TRBD2 (5 bases). CDR3 size: 15 residues. V was shortened by 4 bases and J by 0 bases, with 7 bases between the two germline ends.

The chain links TRBV11-2 to TRBJ2-7; no firm D call. The V end was cut by 5 bases, the J end by 6 bases, with 11 bases between. CDR3 length: 12 residues. CDR1 is SGHAT, CDR2 FQNNGV, per germline. Here the CDR3 DNA reads TGTGCCAGCAGCCTCGTAGTCGCCGAGCAGTACTTC. Amino acids: CASSLVVAEQYF.

This sequence joins TRBV24-1 and TRBJ2-2; D not resolved. Deletions cut 1 base from V and 2 bases from J, with 10 bases between. CDR1 and CDR2 (germline): KGHDR, SFDVKD. The CDR3 covers 16 residues. The DNA of the CDR3 is TGTGCCACCAGTGATTTTTCGGGCGAAAACACCGGGGAGCTGTTTTTT. It is translated as CATSDFSGENTGELFF.

The chain links TRBV7-9 to TRBJ1-1; TRBD1 aligns across 7 bases. Germline V lookup: CDR1 SEHNR, CDR2 FQNEAQ (reference sequence). V trimming: 5 bases; J trimming: 5 bases; junction bases outside the gene matches: 8. The length of the CDR3 is 14 residues. The CDR3 is CASSPETGFTEAFF. The DNA of the CDR3 is TGTGCCAGCAGCCCAGAGACAGGGTTTACTGAAGCTTTCTTT.